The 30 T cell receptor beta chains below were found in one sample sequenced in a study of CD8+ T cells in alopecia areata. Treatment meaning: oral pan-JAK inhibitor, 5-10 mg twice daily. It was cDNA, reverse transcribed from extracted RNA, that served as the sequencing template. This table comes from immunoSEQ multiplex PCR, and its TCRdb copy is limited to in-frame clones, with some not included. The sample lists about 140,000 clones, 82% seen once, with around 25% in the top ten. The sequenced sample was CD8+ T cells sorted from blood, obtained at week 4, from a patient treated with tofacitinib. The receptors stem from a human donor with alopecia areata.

The CDR3: CASSARQGWTDTQYF. The CDR3 DNA sequence: TGTGCCAGCAGCGCGCGACAGGGTTGGACAGATACGCAGTATTTT. The V and J genes are TRBV9 and TRBJ2-3; TRBD1 aligns across 7 bases. In germline, CDR1 is SGDLS, CDR2 YYNGEE. V was clipped by 3 bases and J by 3 bases; unmatched bases: 7. This CDR3 has 15 amino acids.

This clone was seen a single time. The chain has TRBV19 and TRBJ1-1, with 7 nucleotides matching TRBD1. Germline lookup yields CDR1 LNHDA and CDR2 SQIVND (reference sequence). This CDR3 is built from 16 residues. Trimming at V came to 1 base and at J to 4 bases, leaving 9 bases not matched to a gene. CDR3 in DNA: TGTGCCAGTAGTATAGGGCGACAGGGCGAACGCACTGAAGCTTTCTTT. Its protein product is CASSIGRQGERTEAFF.

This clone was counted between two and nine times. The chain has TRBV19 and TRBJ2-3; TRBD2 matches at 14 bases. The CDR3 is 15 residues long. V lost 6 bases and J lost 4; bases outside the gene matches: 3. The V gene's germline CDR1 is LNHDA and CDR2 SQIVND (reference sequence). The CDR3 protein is CASRRTSGGPDTQYF. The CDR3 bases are TGTGCCAGTAGGCGGACTAGCGGGGGGCCAGATACGCAGTATTTT.

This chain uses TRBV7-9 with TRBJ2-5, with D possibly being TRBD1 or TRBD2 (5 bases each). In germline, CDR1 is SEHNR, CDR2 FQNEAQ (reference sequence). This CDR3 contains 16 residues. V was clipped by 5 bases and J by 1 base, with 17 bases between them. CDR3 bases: TGTGCCAGCAGCCCCTCCGGGGCCGGACCCCAAGAGACCCAGTACTTC. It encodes CASSPSGAGPQETQYF.

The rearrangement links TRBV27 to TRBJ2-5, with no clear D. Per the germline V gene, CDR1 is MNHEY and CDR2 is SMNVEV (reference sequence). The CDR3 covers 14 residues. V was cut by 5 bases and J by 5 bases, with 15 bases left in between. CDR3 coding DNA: TGTGCCAGCAGTCCCGCGTATGAACAGGAGACCCAGTACTTC. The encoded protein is CASSPAYEQETQYF.

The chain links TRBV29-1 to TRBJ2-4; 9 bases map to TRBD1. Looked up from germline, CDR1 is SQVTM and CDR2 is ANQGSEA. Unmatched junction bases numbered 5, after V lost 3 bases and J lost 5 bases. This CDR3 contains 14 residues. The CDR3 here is CSVEIRDRENIQYF. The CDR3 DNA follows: TGCAGCGTTGAGATCCGGGACAGGGAAAACATTCAGTACTTC.

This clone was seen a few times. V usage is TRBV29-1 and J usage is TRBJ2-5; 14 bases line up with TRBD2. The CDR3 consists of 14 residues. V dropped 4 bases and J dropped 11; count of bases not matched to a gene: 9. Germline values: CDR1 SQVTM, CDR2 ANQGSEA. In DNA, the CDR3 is TGCAGCGTTGTCGGGACTAGCGGGGGCATGGGGCAGTACTTC. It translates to CSVVGTSGGMGQYF. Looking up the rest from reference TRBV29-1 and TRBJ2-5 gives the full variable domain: SAVISQKPSRDICQRGTSLTIQCQVDSQVTMMFWYRQQPGQSLTLIATANQGSEATYESGFVIDKFPISRPNLTFSTLTVSNMSPEDSSIYLCSVVGTSGGMGQYFGPGTRLLVL.

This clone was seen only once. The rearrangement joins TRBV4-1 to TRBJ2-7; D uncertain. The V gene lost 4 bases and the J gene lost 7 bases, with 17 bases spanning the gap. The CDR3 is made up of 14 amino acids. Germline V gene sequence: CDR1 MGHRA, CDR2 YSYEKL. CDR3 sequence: CASSPQVEGREQYF. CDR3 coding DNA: TGCGCCAGCAGCCCCCAAGTTGAAGGTCGAGAGCAGTACTTC.

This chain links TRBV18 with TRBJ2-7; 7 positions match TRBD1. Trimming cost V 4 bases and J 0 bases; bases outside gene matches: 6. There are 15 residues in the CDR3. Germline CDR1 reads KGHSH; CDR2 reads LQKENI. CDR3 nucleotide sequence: TGTGCCAGCTCACTACGGGACAGCAGCTCCTACGAGCAGTACTTC. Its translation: CASSLRDSSSYEQYF.

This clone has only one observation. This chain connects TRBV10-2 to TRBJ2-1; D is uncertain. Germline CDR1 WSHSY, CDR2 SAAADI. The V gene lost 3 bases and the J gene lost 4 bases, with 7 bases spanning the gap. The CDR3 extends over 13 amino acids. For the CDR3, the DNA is TGCGCCAGCAGTGAACACCAGTACAATGAGCAGTTCTTC. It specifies CASSEHQYNEQFF.

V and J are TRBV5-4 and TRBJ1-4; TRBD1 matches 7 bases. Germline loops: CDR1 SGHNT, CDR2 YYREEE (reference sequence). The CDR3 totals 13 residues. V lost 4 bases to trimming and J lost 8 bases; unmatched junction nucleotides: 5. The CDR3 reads CASSTGVEEKLFF. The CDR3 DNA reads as TGTGCCAGCAGCACAGGGGTAGAAGAAAAACTGTTTTTT. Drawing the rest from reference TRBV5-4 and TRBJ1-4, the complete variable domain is ETGVTQSPTHLIKTRGQQVTLRCSSQSGHNTVSWYQQALGQGPQFIFQYYREEENGRGNFPPRFSGLQFPNYSSELNVNALELDDSALYLCASSTGVEEKLFFGSGTQLSVL.

CDR3 protein: CASSTRETQYF. As DNA, the CDR3 is TGTGCCAGCAGTACTAGGGAGACCCAGTACTTC. V and J are TRBV6-5 and TRBJ2-5; maybe TRBD2 (5 bases). V was cut by 5 bases and J by 5 bases, with 6 bases left in between. Germline loops: CDR1 MNHEY, CDR2 SVGAGI. The CDR3 sequence is 11 residues long.

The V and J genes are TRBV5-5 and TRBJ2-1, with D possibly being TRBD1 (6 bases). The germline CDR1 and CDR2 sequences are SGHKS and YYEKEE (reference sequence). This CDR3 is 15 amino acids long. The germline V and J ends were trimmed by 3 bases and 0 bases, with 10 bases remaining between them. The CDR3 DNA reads TGTGCCAGCAGCTCTACAGGGAGCTCCTACAATGAGCAGTTCTTC. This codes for CASSSTGSSYNEQFF. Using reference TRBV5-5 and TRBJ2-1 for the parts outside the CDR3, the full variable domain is DAGVTQSPTHLIKTRGQQVTLRCSPISGHKSVSWYQQVLGQGPQFIFQYYEKEERGRGNFPDRFSARQFPNYSSELNVNALLLGDSALYLCASSSTGSSYNEQFFGPGTRLTVL.

The CDR3 here is CASSQTVGGEVHEQYF. The CDR3 DNA sequence: TGTGCCAGCAGCCAAACGGTAGGGGGCGAAGTCCACGAGCAGTACTTC. The chain combines TRBV4-2 with TRBJ2-7, with 7 bases lining up with TRBD1. Trimming took 2 bases from V and 5 from J; bases not matched to a gene: 12. The CDR3 is 16 residues long. The germline gives CDR1 LGHNA, CDR2 YNFKEQ.

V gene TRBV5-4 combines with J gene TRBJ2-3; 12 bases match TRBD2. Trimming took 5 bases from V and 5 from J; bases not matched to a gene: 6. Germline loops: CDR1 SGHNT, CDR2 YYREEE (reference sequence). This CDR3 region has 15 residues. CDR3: CASSSSGGAGDTQYF. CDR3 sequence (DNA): TGTGCCAGCAGTTCTAGCGGGGGGGCTGGAGATACGCAGTATTTT.

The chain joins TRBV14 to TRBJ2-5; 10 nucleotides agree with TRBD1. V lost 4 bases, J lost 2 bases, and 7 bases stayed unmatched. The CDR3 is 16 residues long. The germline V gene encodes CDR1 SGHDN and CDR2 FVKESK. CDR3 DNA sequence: TGTGCCAGCAGCCGCGGACAGGGGGGTTTTCAAGAGACCCAGTACTTC. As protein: CASSRGQGGFQETQYF.

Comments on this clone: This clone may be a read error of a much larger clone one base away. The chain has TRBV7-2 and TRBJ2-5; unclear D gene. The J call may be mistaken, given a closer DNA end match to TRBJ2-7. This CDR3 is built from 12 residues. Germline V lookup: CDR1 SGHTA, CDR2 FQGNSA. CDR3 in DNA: TGTGCCAGCAGCTCCCAGGCCTACGAGCAGTACTTC. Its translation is CASSSQAYEQYF.

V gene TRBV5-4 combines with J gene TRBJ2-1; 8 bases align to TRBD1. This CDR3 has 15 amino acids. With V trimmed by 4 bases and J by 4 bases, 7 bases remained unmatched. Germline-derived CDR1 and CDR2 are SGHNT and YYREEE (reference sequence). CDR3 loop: CASSPTGTGYNEQFF. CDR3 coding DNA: TGTGCCAGCAGCCCAACCGGGACAGGTTACAATGAGCAGTTCTTC.

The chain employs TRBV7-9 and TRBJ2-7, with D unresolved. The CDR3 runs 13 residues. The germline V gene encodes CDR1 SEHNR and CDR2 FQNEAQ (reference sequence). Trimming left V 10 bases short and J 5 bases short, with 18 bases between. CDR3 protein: CATRTQNGDEQYF. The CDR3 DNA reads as TGTGCCACCAGAACACAGAATGGTGACGAGCAGTACTTC.

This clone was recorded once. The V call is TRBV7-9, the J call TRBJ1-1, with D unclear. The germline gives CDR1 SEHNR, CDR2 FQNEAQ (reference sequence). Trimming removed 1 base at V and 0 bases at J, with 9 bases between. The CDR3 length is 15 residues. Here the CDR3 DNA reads TGTGCCAGCAGCTTAGTCAAAGGGATGAACACTGAAGCTTTCTTT. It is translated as CASSLVKGMNTEAFF.

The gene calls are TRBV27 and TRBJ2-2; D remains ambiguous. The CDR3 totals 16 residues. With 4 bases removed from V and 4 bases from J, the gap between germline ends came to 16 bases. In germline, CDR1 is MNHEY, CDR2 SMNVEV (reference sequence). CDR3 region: CASSSLGQIGTGELFF. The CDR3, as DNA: TGTGCCAGCAGTTCCCTCGGGCAGATTGGCACCGGGGAGCTGTTTTTT.

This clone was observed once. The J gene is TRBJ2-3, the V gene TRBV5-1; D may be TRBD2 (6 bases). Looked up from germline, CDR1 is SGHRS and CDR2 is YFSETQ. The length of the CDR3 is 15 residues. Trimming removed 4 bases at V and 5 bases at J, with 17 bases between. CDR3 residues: CASSRRESSGDTQYF. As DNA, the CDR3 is TGCGCCAGCAGCCGACGGGAGAGTAGCGGAGATACGCAGTATTTT.

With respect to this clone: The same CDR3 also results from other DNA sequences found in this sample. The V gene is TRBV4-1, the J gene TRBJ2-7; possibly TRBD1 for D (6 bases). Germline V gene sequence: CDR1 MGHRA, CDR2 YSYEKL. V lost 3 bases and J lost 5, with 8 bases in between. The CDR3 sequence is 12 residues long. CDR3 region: CASSQAGDEQYF. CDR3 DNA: TGCGCCAGCAGCCAGGCAGGGGACGAGCAGTACTTC.

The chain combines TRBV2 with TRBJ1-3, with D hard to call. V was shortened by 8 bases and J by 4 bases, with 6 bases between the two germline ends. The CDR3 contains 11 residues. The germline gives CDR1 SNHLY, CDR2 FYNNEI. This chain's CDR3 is CASAPGNTIYF. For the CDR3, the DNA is TGTGCCAGCGCTCCCGGAAACACCATATATTTT.

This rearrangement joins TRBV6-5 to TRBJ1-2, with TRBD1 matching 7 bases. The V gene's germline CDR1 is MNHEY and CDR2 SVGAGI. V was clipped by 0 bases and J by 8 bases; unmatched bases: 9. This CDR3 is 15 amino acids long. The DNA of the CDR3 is TGTGCCAGCAGTTACTCGACAGGGACACCCAAGGGCTACACCTTC. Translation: CASSYSTGTPKGYTF.

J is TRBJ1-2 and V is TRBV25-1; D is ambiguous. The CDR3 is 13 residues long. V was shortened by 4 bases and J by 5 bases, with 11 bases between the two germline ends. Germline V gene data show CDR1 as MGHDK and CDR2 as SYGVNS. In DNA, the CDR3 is TGTGCCAGCAGTGCTGAGGGCCCTTATGGCTACACCTTC. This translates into CASSAEGPYGYTF.

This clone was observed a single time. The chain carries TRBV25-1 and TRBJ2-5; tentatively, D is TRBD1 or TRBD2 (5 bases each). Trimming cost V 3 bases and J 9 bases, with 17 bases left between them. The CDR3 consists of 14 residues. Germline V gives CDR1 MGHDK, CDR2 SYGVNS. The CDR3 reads CASSDGAGPPAQYF. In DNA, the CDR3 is TGTGCCAGCAGTGATGGGGCGGGTCCCCCTGCCCAGTACTTC.

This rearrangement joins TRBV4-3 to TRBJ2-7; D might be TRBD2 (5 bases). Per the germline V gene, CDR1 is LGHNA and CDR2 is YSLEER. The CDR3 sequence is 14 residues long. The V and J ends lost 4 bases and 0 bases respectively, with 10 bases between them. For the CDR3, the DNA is TGCGCCAGCAGCCTGCGGGTCGCCTCCTACGAGCAGTACTTC. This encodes CASSLRVASYEQYF.

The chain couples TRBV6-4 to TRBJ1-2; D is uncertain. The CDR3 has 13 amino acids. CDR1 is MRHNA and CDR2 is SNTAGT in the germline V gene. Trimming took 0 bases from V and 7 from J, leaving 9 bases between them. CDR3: CASSDSLGSGYTF. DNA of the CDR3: TGTGCCAGCAGTGACTCTTTAGGGAGTGGCTACACCTTC.

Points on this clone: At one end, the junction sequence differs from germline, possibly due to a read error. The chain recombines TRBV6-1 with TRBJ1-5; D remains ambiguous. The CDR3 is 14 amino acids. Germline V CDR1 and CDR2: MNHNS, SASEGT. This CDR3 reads CASSFGRVNQPRHF. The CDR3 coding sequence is TGTGCCAGCAGTTTCGGAAGGGTAAATCAGCCCCGGCATTTT.